This T cell receptor (beta chain) was captured by sequencing in a study of blood T cell repertoires in COVID-19. Study context: In each case, the material was cDNA or gDNA derived from T cells, B-cell-depleted T cells, or PBMCs.

Trimming at V came to 3 bases and at J to 4 bases, leaving 8 bases not matched to a gene. The CDR3 contains 15 residues. Germline CDR1 and CDR2: LNHDA and SQIVND (reference sequence). Libraries were prepared by immunoSEQ multiplex PCR; TCRdb keeps only in-frame clonotypes and omits some of them. The sample carries 190,000 or so clones, around 87% recorded once. The receptor's source is a man in his forties or fifties with active or convalescent COVID-19. The specimen was peripheral blood. V is TRBV19 and J is TRBJ1-1; 7 bases match TRBD1. CDR3 nucleotides: TGTGCCAGTAGTATCCTCCCAGGGGGGAGCACTGAAGCTTTCTTT. Amino acids: CASSILPGGSTEAFF.